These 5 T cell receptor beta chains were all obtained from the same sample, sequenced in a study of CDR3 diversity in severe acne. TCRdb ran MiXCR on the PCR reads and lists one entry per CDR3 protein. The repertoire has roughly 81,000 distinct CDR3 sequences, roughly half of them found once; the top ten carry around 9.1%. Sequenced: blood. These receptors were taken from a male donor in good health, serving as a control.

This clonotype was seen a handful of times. The CDR3 here is CSARRPGTLRGYTF. CDR3 bases: TGCAGTGCTAGACGCCCCGGCACTCTAAGAGGCTACACCTTC. V and J are TRBV20-1 and TRBJ1-2; unclear D gene. CDR1 is DFQATT, CDR2 SNEGSKA, per germline (reference sequence). Trimming stripped 2 bases from V and 8 bases from J, with 18 bases between. The CDR3 consists of 14 residues.

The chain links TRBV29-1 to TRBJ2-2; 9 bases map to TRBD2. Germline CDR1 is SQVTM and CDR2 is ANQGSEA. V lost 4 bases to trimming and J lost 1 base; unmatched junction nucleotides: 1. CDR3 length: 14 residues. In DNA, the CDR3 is TGCAGCGTTGGGCGGGAGGGGAACACCGGGGAGCTGTTTTTT. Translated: CSVGREGNTGELFF.

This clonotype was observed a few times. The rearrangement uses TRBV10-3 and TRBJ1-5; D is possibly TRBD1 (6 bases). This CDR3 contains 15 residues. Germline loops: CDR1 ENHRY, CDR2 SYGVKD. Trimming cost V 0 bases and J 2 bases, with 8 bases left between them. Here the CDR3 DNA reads TGTGCCATCAGTGAGTCAGGGGGGGGCAATCAGCCCCAGCATTTT. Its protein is CAISESGGGNQPQHF.

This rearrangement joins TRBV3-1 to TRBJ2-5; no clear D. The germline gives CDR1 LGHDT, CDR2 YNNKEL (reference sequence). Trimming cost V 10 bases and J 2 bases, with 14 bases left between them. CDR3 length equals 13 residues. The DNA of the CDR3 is TGTGCCACCACCGACTCAAAACAAGAGACCCAGTACTTC. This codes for CATTDSKQETQYF.

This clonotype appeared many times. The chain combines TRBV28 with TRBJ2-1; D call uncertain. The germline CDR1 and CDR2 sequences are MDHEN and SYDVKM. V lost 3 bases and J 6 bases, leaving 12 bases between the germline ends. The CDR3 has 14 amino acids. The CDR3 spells CASSFDLPRNEQFF. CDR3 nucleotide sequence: TGTGCCAGCAGTTTCGACCTTCCCCGCAATGAGCAGTTCTTC.